Following are 17 T cell receptor beta chains from one sample sequenced in a study of blood T cell repertoires in COVID-19. Clones were read by immunoSEQ multiplex PCR, and TCRdb kept only the in-frame ones, dropping some. This sample has around 140,000 clones; 86% occur once, and the top ten carry roughly 4.3%. The sequencing input was PBMCs or T cells enriched from blood (not recorded which). These receptors were collected from a man aged 45-60 years who had recovered from COVID-19.

The chain uses TRBV3-1 (or the pseudogene TRBV3-2) and TRBJ2-1, with D perhaps TRBD2 (6 bases). Trimming left V 5 bases short and J 4 bases short, with 18 bases between. This CDR3 region has 16 residues. The V gene's germline CDR1 is LGHDT and CDR2 YNNKEL (reference sequence). The CDR3 sequence: CASSDGEAGMYNEQFF. As DNA, the CDR3 is TGTGCCAGCAGCGATGGAGAGGCGGGGATGTACAATGAGCAGTTCTTC.

The CDR3: CASSPTATQETQYF. The CDR3 DNA is TGTGCCAGCTCACCGACAGCAACACAAGAGACCCAGTACTTC. The chain has TRBV18 and TRBJ2-5; a possible D gene is TRBD1 (5 bases). The CDR3 length is 14 residues. The V end lost 3 bases, the J end lost 2 bases, and 10 bases lay between the germline ends. Per the germline V gene, CDR1 is KGHSH and CDR2 is LQKENI.

The chain joins TRBV10-3 to TRBJ1-4, with D possibly matching TRBD1 (5 bases). Germline values: CDR1 ENHRY, CDR2 SYGVKD. The CDR3 covers 15 residues. V lost 0 bases and J lost 7, with 12 bases in between. The CDR3 nucleotides read TGTGCCATCAGTGAGTCGTCCAGGGAGGGTGAAAAACTGTTTTTT. Its protein is CAISESSREGEKLFF.

The chain couples TRBV10-3 to TRBJ1-2; D not certain. The CDR3 has 15 amino acids. In germline, CDR1 is ENHRY, CDR2 SYGVKD. Trimming took off 6 bases at V and 0 bases at J, with 14 bases between the two ends. CDR3 DNA sequence: TGTGCCATCAGGGCGACCTTTGCGGCTAACTATGGCTACACCTTC. This sequence encodes CAIRATFAANYGYTF.

V usage is TRBV9 and J usage is TRBJ2-7, with D perhaps matching TRBD2 (5 bases). The CDR3 has 15 amino acids. Germline V gene lookup returns CDR1 SGDLS and CDR2 YYNGEE. V was cut by 4 bases and J by 4 bases, with 18 bases left in between. DNA for the CDR3: TGTGCCAGCAGCCCCCACGGGGATGCGCTGTACGAGCAGTACTTC. It codes for CASSPHGDALYEQYF.

The rearrangement uses TRBV9 and TRBJ2-1, with 14 bases lining up with TRBD2. This CDR3 is 16 amino acids long. The V gene end was trimmed by 3 bases and the J gene end by 8 bases; junction bases not matched to a gene: 7. Germline V gene sequence: CDR1 SGDLS, CDR2 YYNGEE. Written as DNA, the CDR3 is TGTGCCAGCAGCGCCGTGACTAGCGGGGGGGCCGATGAGCAGTTCTTC. Amino acids: CASSAVTSGGADEQFF.

This rearrangement joins TRBV7-2 to TRBJ1-1; perhaps TRBD1 as D (6 bases). The CDR3 runs to 14 residues. Trimming left V 2 bases short and J 3 bases short, with 10 bases between. The germline V gene encodes CDR1 SGHTA and CDR2 FQGNSA. The CDR3 loop reads CASSLRGIYTEAFF. CDR3 sequence (DNA): TGTGCCAGCAGCTTAAGGGGGATCTACACTGAAGCTTTCTTT.

The V gene is TRBV6-5, the J gene TRBJ2-1; TRBD1 matches 7 bases. Unmatched junction bases numbered 5, after V lost 2 bases and J lost 4 bases. Germline-derived CDR1 and CDR2 are MNHEY and SVGAGI. The CDR3 has 15 amino acids. CDR3 sequence: CASSYVAGGYNEQFF. In nucleotides, the CDR3 is TGTGCCAGCAGTTACGTCGCAGGGGGTTACAATGAGCAGTTCTTC.

The V gene is TRBV5-1, the J gene TRBJ2-2; TRBD1 aligns across 7 bases. Germline CDR1 reads SGHRS; CDR2 reads YFSETQ. V shed 6 bases and J 1 base; nucleotides not matched to a gene: 3. The length of the CDR3 is 14 residues. As DNA, the CDR3 is TGCGCCAGCAAGGGGACAGTGAACACCGGGGAGCTGTTTTTT. Translation gives CASKGTVNTGELFF. The full variable domain, in which reference TRBV5-1 and TRBJ2-2 provide the parts outside the CDR3, is KAGVTQTPRYLIKTRGQQVTLSCSPISGHRSVSWYQQTPGQGLQFLFEYFSETQRNKGNFPGRFSGRQFSNSRSEMNVSTLELGDSALYLCASKGTVNTGELFFGEGSRLTVL.

This chain connects TRBV4-1 to TRBJ1-5; tentatively, D is TRBD1 (6 bases). V was clipped by 0 bases and J by 6 bases, with 18 bases between them. The length of the CDR3 is 17 residues. Germline assignment: CDR1 MGHRA and CDR2 YSYEKL. The CDR3: CASSQEYGGGGSQPQHF. CDR3 bases: TGCGCCAGCAGCCAAGAATACGGAGGGGGGGGCAGTCAGCCCCAGCATTTT.

The chain employs TRBV5-4 and TRBJ2-3; TRBD1 matches at 8 bases. Germline CDR1 reads SGHNT; CDR2 reads YYREEE (reference sequence). The CDR3 length is 13 residues. Unmatched junction bases numbered 8, after V lost 10 bases and J lost 4 bases. CDR3 residues: CAGRQGISDTQYF. As DNA, the CDR3 is TGTGCCGGACGACAGGGGATTTCAGATACGCAGTATTTT.

The chain combines TRBV7-9 with TRBJ1-5, with 10 nucleotides matching TRBD1. The length of the CDR3 is 14 residues. After removal of 3 bases from V and 5 bases from J, the junction contained 1 base not matched to a gene. Germline V gives CDR1 SEHNR, CDR2 FQNEAQ (reference sequence). The chain's CDR3 is CASSFGTGDQPQHF. DNA of the CDR3: TGTGCCAGCAGCTTCGGGACAGGGGATCAGCCCCAGCATTTT.

The V and J genes are TRBV5-1 and TRBJ2-1, with 8 bases fitting TRBD2. V lost 1 base and J lost 8; bases outside the gene matches: 5. Germline V gives CDR1 SGHRS, CDR2 YFSETQ. This CDR3 contains 14 residues. The CDR3 loop reads CASSLSGTRDEQFF. CDR3 nucleotides: TGCGCCAGCAGCTTGTCCGGGACTAGAGATGAGCAGTTCTTC.

This clone was seen just once. V gene TRBV2 combines with J gene TRBJ1-5; TRBD1 is a possible D gene (5 bases). The CDR3 is made up of 14 amino acids. V lost 2 bases to trimming and J lost 5 bases, with 10 bases between them. The germline CDR1 and CDR2 sequences are SNHLY and FYNNEI. The CDR3 nucleotides read TGTGCCAGCAGTGAACATTGGGGCGATCAGCCCCAGCATTTT. Translating it yields CASSEHWGDQPQHF.

The chain has TRBV4-1 and TRBJ1-4; no clear D. Per germline, CDR1 MGHRA and CDR2 YSYEKL. V lost 6 bases and J lost 0, with 8 bases in between. The CDR3 loop spans 14 amino acids. This chain's CDR3 is CASRNRATNEKLFF. The CDR3 coding sequence is TGCGCCAGCAGAAACAGAGCAACTAATGAAAAACTGTTTTTT.

The chain joins TRBV12-5 to TRBJ1-1, with 10 bases aligning to TRBD1. Germline CDR1 and CDR2: LGHNT and FRNRAP. The CDR3 contains 19 residues. Unmatched junction bases numbered 13, after V lost 0 bases and J lost 3 bases. The CDR3 DNA sequence: TGTGCTAGTGGTTTGGTACCGGCCGTCCGGGACAGGGGACACACTGAAGCTTTCTTT. Protein: CASGLVPAVRDRGHTEAFF.

J is TRBJ2-3 and V is TRBV18; 7 nucleotides match TRBD1. Germline CDR1 is KGHSH and CDR2 is LQKENI. The V segment lost 3 bases and the J segment 5 bases; nucleotides outside the gene matches: 5. CDR3 length: 14 residues. The CDR3, as DNA: TGTGCCAGCTCACCCGGACAGGCGAGAGATACGCAGTATTTT. This encodes CASSPGQARDTQYF.